This T cell receptor (beta chain) derives from a study of CD8 T cells in ankylosing spondylitis. Study-wide results and caveats: CD8+ by phenotype, disease-linked clones were relatively rare in peripheral blood. As reported, disease-linked clones showed significant enrichment in matched ankylosing spondylitis synovial fluid. Earlier literature documents some of the motif variants in reactive arthritis synovial fluid and blood. A TCR beta motif of under ten highly homologous variants appeared characteristic of ankylosing spondylitis blood.

V lost 2 bases and J 0 bases, leaving 10 bases between the germline ends. The CDR3 has 14 amino acids. Germline V lookup: CDR1 GTSNPN, CDR2 SVGIG (reference sequence). For this clonotype: The antigen is unknown.

Construction of TCR beta libraries was performed using quantitative 5'-RACE with molecular barcodes. Via MiXCR, TCRdb re-called the 5' RACE reads, giving one row per CDR3 protein. The sample contains under 950,000 distinct CDR3 sequences, under 20% of which appear only once. What was sequenced was blood, either unsorted or a sorted T cell fraction (not recorded which). V is TRBV30 and J is TRBJ1-1; D gene ambiguous. This sequence was found in a male donor with ankylosing spondylitis. The CDR3 DNA sequence: TGTGCCTGGAGTAGTGGGGTAATGAACACTGAAGCTTTCTTT. Its translation is CAWSSGVMNTEAFF.